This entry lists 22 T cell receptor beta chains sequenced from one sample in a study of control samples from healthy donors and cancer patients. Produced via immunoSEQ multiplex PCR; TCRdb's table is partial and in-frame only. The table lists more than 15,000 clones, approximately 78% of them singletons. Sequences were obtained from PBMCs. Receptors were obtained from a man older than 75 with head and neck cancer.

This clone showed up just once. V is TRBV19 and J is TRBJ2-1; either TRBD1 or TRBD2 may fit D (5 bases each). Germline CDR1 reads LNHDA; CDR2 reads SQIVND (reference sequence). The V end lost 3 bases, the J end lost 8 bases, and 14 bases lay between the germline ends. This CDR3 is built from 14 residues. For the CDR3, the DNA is TGTGCCAGTAGTATGGGGATGGGGGTCGATGAGCAGTTCTTC. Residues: CASSMGMGVDEQFF.

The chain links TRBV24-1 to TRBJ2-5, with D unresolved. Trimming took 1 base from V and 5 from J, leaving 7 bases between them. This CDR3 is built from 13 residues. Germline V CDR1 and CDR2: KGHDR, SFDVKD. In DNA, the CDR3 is TGTGCCACCAGTGATTTTTCTACGGAGACCCAGTACTTC. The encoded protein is CATSDFSTETQYF.

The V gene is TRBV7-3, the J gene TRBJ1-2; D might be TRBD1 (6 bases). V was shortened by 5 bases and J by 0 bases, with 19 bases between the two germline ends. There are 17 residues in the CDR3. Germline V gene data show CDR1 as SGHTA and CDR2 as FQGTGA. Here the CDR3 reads CASSPSPDSASNYGYTF. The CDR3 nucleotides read TGTGCCAGCAGCCCTTCCCCGGACAGCGCATCTAACTATGGCTACACCTTC. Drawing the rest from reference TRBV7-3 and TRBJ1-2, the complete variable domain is GAGVSQTPSNKVTEKGKYVELRCDPISGHTALYWYRQSLGQGPEFLIYFQGTGAADDSGLPNDRFFAVRPEGSVSTLKIQRTERGDSAVYLCASSPSPDSASNYGYTFGSGTRLTVV.

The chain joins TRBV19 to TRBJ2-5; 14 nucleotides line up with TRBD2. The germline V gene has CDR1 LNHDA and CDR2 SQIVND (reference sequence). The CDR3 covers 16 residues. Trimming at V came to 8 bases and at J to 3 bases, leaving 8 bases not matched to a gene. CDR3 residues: CASGLAGGRGKETQYF. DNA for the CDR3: TGTGCCAGTGGACTAGCGGGGGGCCGGGGGAAAGAGACCCAGTACTTC.

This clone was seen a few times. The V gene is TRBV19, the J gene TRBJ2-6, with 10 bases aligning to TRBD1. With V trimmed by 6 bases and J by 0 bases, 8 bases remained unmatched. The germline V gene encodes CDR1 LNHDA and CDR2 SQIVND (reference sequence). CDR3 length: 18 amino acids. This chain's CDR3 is CASSLRDRGSSGANVLTF. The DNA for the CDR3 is TGTGCCAGTAGCCTCCGGGACAGGGGTTCCTCTGGGGCCAACGTCCTGACTTTC.

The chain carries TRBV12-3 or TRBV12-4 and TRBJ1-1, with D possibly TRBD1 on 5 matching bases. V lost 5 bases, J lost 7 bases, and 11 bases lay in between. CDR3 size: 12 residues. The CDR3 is CASSRDEFEAFF. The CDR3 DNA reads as TGTGCCAGCAGTCGGGACGAGTTTGAAGCTTTCTTT.

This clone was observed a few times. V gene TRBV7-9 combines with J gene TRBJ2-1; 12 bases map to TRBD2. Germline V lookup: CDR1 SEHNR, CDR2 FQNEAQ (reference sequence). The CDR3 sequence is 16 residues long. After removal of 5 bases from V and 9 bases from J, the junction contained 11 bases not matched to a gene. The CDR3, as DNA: TGTGCCAGCAGCCCGCCTAGCGGGAGGGCCGGGAGTGAGCAGTTCTTC. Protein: CASSPPSGRAGSEQFF.

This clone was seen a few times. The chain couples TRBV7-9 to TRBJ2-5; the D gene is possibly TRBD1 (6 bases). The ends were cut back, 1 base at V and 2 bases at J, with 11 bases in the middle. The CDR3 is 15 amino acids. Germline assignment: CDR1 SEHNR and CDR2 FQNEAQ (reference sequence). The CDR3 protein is CASSLVVGTQETQYF. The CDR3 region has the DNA TGTGCCAGCAGCTTAGTGGTGGGGACACAAGAGACCCAGTACTTC.

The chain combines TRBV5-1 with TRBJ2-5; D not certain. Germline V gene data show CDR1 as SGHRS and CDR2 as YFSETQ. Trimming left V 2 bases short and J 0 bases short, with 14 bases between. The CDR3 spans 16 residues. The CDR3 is CASSLQPTPYQETQYF. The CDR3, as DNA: TGCGCCAGCAGCTTACAACCGACACCGTACCAAGAGACCCAGTACTTC.

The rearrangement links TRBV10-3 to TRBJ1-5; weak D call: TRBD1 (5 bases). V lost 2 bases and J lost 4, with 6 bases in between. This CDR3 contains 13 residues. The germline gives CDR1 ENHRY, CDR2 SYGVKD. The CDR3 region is CAISEQGNQPQHF. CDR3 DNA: TGTGCCATCAGTGAGCAGGGTAATCAGCCCCAGCATTTT.

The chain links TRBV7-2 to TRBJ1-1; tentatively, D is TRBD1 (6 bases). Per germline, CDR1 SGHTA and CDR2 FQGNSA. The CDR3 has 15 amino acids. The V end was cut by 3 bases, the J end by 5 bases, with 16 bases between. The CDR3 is CASSLEESGVTEAFF. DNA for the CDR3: TGTGCCAGCAGCTTGGAGGAGTCAGGGGTTACTGAAGCTTTCTTT.

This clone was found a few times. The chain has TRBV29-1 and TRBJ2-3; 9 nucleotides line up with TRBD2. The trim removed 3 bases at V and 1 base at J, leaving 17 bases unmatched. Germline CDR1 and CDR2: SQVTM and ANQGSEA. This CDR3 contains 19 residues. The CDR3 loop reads CSVDPGSFREREGTDTQYF. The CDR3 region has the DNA TGCAGCGTTGACCCAGGGAGCTTTCGAGAGCGGGAGGGCACAGATACGCAGTATTTT.

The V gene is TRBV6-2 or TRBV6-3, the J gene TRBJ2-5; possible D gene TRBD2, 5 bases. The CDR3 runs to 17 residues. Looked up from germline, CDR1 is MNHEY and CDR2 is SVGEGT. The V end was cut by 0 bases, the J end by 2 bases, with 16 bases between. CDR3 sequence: CASSYSPGSGDQETQYF. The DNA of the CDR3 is TGTGCCAGCAGTTACTCACCGGGGTCCGGAGATCAAGAGACCCAGTACTTC.

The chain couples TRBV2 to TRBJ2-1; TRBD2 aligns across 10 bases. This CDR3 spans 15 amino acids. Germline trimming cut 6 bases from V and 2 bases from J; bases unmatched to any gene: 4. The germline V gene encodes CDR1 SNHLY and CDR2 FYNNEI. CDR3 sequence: CASRLSGGAYNEQFF. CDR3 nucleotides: TGTGCCAGCAGGCTAAGCGGGGGGGCCTACAATGAGCAGTTCTTC.

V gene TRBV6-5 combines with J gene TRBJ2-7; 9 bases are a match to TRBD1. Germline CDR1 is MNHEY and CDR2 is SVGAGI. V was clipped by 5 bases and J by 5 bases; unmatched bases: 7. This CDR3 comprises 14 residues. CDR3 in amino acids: CASSQSTGGHEQYF. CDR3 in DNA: TGTGCCAGCAGTCAATCCACAGGGGGCCACGAGCAGTACTTC.

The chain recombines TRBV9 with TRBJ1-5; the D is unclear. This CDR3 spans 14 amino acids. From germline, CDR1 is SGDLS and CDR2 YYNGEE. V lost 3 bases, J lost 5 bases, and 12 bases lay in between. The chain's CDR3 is CASSADGDHQPQHF. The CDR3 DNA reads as TGTGCCAGCAGCGCGGACGGCGATCATCAGCCCCAGCATTTT.

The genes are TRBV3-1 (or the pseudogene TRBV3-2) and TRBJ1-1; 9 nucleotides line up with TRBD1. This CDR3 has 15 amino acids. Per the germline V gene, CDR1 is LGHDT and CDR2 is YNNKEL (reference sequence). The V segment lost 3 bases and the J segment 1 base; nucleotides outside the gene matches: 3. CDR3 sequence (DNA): TGTGCCAGCAGCCAGACAGGGGGAGCGAACACTGAAGCTTTCTTT. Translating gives CASSQTGGANTEAFF.

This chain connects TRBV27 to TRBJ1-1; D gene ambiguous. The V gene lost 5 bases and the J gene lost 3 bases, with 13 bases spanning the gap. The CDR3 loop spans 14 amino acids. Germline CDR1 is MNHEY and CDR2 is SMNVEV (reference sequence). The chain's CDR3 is CASSPRGQYTEAFF. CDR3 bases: TGTGCCAGCAGTCCCCGGGGTCAGTACACTGAAGCTTTCTTT.

The chain's CDR3 is CASSLGTGGLNYGYTF. For the CDR3, the DNA is TGTGCCAGCAGCTTAGGGACAGGGGGATTAAACTATGGCTACACCTTC. The chain couples TRBV7-3 to TRBJ1-2; TRBD1 agrees at 11 bases. V was pared by 2 bases and J by 2 bases, with 4 bases of the junction left unmatched. Germline V CDR1 and CDR2: SGHTA, FQGTGA. The CDR3 is made up of 16 amino acids. Together with reference TRBV7-3 and TRBJ1-2, the CDR3 gives the full variable domain: GAGVSQTPSNKVTEKGKYVELRCDPISGHTALYWYRQSLGQGPEFLIYFQGTGAADDSGLPNDRFFAVRPEGSVSTLKIQRTERGDSAVYLCASSLGTGGLNYGYTFGSGTRLTVV.

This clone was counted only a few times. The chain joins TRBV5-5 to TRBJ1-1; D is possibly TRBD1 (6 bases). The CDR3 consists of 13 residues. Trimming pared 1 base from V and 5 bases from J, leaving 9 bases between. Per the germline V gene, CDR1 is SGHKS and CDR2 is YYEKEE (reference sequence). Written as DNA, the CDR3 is TGTGCCAGCAGCTTGTATCAGGGGACTGAAGCTTTCTTT. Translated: CASSLYQGTEAFF.

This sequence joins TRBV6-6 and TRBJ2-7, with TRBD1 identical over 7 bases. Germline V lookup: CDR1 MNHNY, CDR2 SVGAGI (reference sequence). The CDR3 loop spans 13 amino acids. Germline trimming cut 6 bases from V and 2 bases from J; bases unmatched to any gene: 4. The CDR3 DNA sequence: TGTGCCAGCAGCCAAGGGACAGCCTACGAGCAGTACTTC. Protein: CASSQGTAYEQYF.

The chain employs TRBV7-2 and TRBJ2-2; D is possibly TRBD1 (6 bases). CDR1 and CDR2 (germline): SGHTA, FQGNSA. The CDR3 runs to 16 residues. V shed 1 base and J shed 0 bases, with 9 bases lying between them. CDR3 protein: CASSLVGAANTGELFF. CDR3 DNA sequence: TGTGCCAGCAGCTTAGTGGGGGCTGCGAACACCGGGGAGCTGTTTTTT.